This TCR beta chain derives from a study of T-cell reconstitution after alpha-beta-depleted transplantation in children. The germline V gene has CDR1 KGHSH and CDR2 LQKENI. V trimming: 2 bases; J trimming: 10 bases; junction bases outside the gene matches: 19. The CDR3 contains 19 residues. For TCRbeta, the library was prepared with unique molecular identifiers. TCRdb re-called the PCR reads through MiXCR, storing one row per CDR3 protein. The table lists around 200,000 distinct CDR3 sequences, around 9.6% of them singletons, with less than 8% in the top ten. The source is a human donor who donated a stem cell graft to a child with acute lymphoblastic leukemia. The sample in question was PBMCs from the stem cell graft donor, obtained from the stem cell graft. This sequence joins TRBV18 and TRBJ1-6; TRBD1 aligns across 8 bases. CDR3 loop: CASSPESQGASGGGSPLHF. The DNA for the CDR3 is TGTGCCAGCTCACCAGAGTCTCAGGGGGCGTCAGGGGGTGGCTCACCCCTCCACTTT.